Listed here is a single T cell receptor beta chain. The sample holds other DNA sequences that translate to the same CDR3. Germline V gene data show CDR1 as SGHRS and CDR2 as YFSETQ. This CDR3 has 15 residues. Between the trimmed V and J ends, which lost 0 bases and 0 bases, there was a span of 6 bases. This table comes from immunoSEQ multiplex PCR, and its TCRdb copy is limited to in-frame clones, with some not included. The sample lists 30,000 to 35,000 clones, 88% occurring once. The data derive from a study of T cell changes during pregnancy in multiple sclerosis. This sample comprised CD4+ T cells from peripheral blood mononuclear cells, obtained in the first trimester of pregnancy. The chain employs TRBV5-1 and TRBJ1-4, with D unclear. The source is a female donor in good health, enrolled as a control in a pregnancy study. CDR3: CASSLAGSTNEKLFF. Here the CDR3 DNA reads TGCGCCAGCAGCTTGGCCGGGTCAACTAATGAAAAACTGTTTTTT.